Sequencing of this T cell receptor (beta chain) was carried out in a study of monozygotic twins with inflammatory bowel disease. Starting material for each TCR library was around 3.5 ug of total RNA. Reanalyzing the 5' RACE reads, TCRdb keeps one entry per CDR3 protein, without DNA. Found here are approximately 330,000 distinct CDR3 sequences; the top ten clones hold 2%. The CDR3 extends over 15 amino acids. The germline CDR1 and CDR2 sequences are SNHLY and FYNNEI. Specimen: blood. The chain carries TRBV2 and TRBJ2-2; with no DNA, the TCRdb D assignment of TRBD1 cannot be verified. The receptor was isolated from a human donor with ulcerative colitis or Crohn's disease, or a healthy co-twin of an affected twin (not recorded which). CDR3 sequence: CASSGRSAGAGELFF.